A single T cell receptor (beta chain) is shown here with its context. The antigen remains unidentified. The sample comes from a study of T cells in localized non-small cell lung cancer. Study-wide points: Sequencing, confined to only one tumor region, leaves heterogeneity possible. Higher adjacent-lung clonality was associated with shorter survival. Adjacent lung exhibited a median of 57 among the 100 most abundant tumor clones.

Profiling relied on immunoSEQ multiplex PCR, and the TCRdb table lists in-frame clones only, not all of them. The sample has about 23,000 clones, roughly nine tenths seen once. There are 15 residues in the CDR3. Germline V gene sequence: CDR1 SGHTA, CDR2 FQGTGA. The V gene lost 4 bases and the J gene lost 1 base, with 11 bases spanning the gap. The TCR sequence derives from a woman between 35 and 70 years old with stage I lung adenocarcinoma. The rearrangement links TRBV7-3 to TRBJ2-1; D not certain. The sequencing here drew on peripheral blood, taken before any cancer treatment. CDR3 loop: CASSSSYSSYNEQFF. CDR3 sequence (DNA): TGTGCCAGCAGCTCCTCTTACAGTTCCTACAATGAGCAGTTCTTC. Using reference TRBV7-3 and TRBJ2-1 for the parts outside the CDR3, the full variable domain is GAGVSQTPSNKVTEKGKYVELRCDPISGHTALYWYRQSLGQGPEFLIYFQGTGAADDSGLPNDRFFAVRPEGSVSTLKIQRTERGDSAVYLCASSSSYSSYNEQFFGPGTRLTVL.